This TCR beta chain was retrieved from a study of cytomegalovirus exposure and HLA in healthy donors. Overall study findings and caveats: Associated with cytomegalovirus, according to the listing, were 150 to 200 TCR beta chains.

In the PCR, 60 Vbeta and 13 Jbeta primers were used. Using immunoSEQ multiplex PCR, the repertoire was profiled, and TCRdb retains in-frame clones only, with some absent. This sample has about 170,000 clones; 79% occur once, and the top ten carry less than 2.5%. Germline assignment: CDR1 MNHEY and CDR2 SVGAGI. This CDR3 region has 13 residues. Unmatched junction bases numbered 6, after V lost 6 bases and J lost 5 bases. With respect to this clone: The antigen is undetermined.

This chain connects TRBV6-5 to TRBJ2-7, with TRBD1 matching 8 bases. The clonotype comes from a woman aged 50 to 60 in good health and CMV-seronegative. The specimen sequenced was PBMCs. The CDR3 is CASRGTGPHEQYF. The CDR3 DNA reads TGTGCCAGCAGGGGGACAGGTCCCCACGAGCAGTACTTC.